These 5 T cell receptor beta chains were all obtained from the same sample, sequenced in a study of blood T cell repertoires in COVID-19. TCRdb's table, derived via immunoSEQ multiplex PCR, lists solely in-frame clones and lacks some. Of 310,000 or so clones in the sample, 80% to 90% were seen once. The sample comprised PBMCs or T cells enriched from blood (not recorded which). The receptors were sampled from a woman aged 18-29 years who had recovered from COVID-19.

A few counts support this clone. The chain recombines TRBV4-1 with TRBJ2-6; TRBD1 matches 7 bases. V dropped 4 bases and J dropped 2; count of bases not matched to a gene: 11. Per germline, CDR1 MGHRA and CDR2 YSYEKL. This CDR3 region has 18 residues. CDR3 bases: TGCGCCAGCAGCCTCAGGACAGGTCACATCCCTGGGGCCAACGTCCTGACTTTC. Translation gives CASSLRTGHIPGANVLTF.

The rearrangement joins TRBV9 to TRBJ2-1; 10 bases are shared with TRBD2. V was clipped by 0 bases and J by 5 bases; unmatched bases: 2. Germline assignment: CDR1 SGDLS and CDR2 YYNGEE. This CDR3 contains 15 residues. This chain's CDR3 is CASSVDSGGNNEQFF. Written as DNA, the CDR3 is TGTGCCAGCAGCGTAGATAGCGGGGGGAACAATGAGCAGTTCTTC.

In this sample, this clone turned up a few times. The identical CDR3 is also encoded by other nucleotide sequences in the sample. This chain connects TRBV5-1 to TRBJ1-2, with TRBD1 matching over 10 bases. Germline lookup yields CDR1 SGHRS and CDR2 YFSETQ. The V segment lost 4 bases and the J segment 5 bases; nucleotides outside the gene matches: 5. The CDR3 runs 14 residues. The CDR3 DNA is TGCGCCAGCAGCCCGACAGGGGGCGAGTATGGCTACACCTTC. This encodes CASSPTGGEYGYTF. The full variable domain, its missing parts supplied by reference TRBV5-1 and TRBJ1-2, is KAGVTQTPRYLIKTRGQQVTLSCSPISGHRSVSWYQQTPGQGLQFLFEYFSETQRNKGNFPGRFSGRQFSNSRSEMNVSTLELGDSALYLCASSPTGGEYGYTFGSGTRLTVV.

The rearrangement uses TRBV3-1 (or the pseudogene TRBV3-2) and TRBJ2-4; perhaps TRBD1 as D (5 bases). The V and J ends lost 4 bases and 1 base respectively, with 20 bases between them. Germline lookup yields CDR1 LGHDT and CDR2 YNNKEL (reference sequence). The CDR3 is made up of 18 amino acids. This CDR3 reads CASSPSGSGRVAKNIQYF. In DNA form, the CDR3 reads TGTGCCAGCAGCCCATCAGGTTCTGGCAGGGTGGCCAAAAACATTCAGTACTTC.

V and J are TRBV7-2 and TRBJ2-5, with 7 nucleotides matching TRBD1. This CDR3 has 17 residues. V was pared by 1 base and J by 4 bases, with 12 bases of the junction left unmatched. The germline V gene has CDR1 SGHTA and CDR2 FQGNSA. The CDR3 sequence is CASSLVDRAGEGETQYF. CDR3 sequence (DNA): TGTGCCAGCAGCTTAGTCGACAGGGCTGGTGAGGGAGAGACCCAGTACTTC.